This T cell receptor (beta chain) was observed in a study of cytomegalovirus exposure and HLA in healthy donors. Trimming left V 8 bases short and J 1 base short, with 8 bases between. This CDR3 is built from 12 residues. The V gene's germline CDR1 is LNHDA and CDR2 SQIVND (reference sequence). This clone was recorded a few times. Among the donors, all were healthy bone marrow donors. 13 Jbeta primers and 60 Vbeta primers were used for the PCR. Authors' methods: A later analysis tallied about 80 million unique TCR beta chains, 9 million to 12 million of them shared. Method: immunoSEQ multiplex PCR; TCRdb's copy keeps in-frame clones and lacks some. The DNA gave D and trimming, while V, J and clone size come from that table. The sample holds about 190,000 clones, 81% seen once.

J is TRBJ1-1 and V is TRBV19; D remains unclear. The TCR comes from a young woman in good health and CMV-seropositive. Source material: PBMCs. This chain's CDR3 is CASHTGNTEAFF. CDR3 DNA: TGTGCCAGTCATACCGGGAACACTGAAGCTTTCTTT.